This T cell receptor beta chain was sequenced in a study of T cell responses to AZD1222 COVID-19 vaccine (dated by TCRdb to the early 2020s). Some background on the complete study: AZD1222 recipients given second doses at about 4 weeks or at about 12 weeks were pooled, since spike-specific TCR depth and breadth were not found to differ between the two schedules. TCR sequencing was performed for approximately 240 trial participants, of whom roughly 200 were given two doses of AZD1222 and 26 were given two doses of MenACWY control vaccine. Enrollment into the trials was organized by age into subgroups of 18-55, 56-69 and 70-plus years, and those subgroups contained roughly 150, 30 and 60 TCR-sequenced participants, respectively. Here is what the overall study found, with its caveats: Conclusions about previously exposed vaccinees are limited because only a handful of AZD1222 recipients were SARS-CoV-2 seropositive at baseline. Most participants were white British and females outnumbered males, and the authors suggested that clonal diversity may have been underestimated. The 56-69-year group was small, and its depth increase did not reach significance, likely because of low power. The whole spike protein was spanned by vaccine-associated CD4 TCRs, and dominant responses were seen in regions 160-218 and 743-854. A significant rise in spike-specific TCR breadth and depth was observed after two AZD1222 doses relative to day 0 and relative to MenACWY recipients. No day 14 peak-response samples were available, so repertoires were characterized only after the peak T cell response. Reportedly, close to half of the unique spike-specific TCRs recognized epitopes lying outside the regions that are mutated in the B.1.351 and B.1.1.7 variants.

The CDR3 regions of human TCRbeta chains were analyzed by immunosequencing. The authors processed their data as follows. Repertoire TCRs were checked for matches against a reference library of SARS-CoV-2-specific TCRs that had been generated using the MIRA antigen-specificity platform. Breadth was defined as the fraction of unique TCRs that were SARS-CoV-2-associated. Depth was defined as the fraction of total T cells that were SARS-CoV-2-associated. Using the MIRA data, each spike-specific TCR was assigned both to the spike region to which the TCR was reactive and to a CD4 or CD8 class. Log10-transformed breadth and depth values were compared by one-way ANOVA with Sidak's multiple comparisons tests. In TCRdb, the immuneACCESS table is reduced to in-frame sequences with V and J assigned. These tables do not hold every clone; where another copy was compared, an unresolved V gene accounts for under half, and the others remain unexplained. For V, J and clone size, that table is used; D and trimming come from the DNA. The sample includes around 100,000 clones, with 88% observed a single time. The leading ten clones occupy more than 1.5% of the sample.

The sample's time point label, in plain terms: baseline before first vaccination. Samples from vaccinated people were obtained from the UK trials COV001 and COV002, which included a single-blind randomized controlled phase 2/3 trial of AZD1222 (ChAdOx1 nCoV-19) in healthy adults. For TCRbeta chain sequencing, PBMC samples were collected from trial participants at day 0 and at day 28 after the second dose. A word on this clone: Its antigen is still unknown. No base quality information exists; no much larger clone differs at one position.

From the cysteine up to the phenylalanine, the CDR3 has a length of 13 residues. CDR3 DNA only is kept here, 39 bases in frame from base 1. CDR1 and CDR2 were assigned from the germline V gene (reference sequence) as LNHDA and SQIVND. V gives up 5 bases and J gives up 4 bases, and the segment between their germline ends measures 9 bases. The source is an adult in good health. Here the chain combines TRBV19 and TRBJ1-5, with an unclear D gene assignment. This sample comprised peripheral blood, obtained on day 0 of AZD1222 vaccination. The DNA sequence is TGTGCCAGTAGTCCTACCATAAATCAGCCCCAGCATTTT. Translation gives CASSPTINQPQHF.